The 31 T cell receptor beta chains below were found in one sample sequenced in a study of blood T cell repertoires in COVID-19. The data were produced by immunoSEQ multiplex PCR, yet TCRdb's version contains in-frame clones alone and is incomplete. The sample yields 300,000 to 500,000 clones, 70% to 90% seen once. Sequencing was done on a sample of PBMCs or T cells enriched from blood (not recorded which). All receptors come from a woman aged 40 to 50 with acute COVID-19.

The chain uses TRBV5-4 and TRBJ2-3; possibly TRBD2 for D (7 bases). The CDR3 consists of 16 residues. V shed 2 bases and J shed 2 bases, with 15 bases lying between them. Per germline, CDR1 SGHNT and CDR2 YYREEE (reference sequence). The CDR3 sequence: CASSFLRGPDTDTQYF. The DNA of the CDR3 is TGTGCCAGCAGCTTTTTGCGGGGGCCCGACACAGATACGCAGTATTTT.

This chain connects TRBV5-6 to TRBJ1-2; 7 bases map to TRBD1. This CDR3 comprises 14 residues. The J segment lost 6 bases and the V segment lost 3 bases, leaving 8 bases of the junction unmatched. Germline assignment: CDR1 SGHDT and CDR2 YYEEEE. Here the CDR3 reads CASSWYRGEDGYTF. CDR3 sequence (DNA): TGTGCCAGCAGCTGGTACAGGGGAGAAGATGGCTACACCTTC. The whole variable domain, filled in from reference TRBV5-6 and TRBJ1-2, reads DAGVTQSPTHLIKTRGQQVTLRCSPKSGHDTVSWYQQALGQGPQFIFQYYEEEERQRGNFPDRFSGHQFPNYSSELNVNALLLGDSALYLCASSWYRGEDGYTFGSGTRLTVV.

J is TRBJ1-5 and V is TRBV4-2; 8 bases are a match to TRBD1. There are 14 residues in the CDR3. Germline values: CDR1 LGHNA, CDR2 YNFKEQ. After removal of 4 bases from V and 7 bases from J, the junction contained 6 bases not matched to a gene. The CDR3 sequence is CASSPTGARQPQHF. For the CDR3, the DNA is TGTGCCAGCAGCCCGACAGGGGCAAGACAGCCCCAGCATTTT.

The chain joins TRBV7-9 to TRBJ2-1, with D maybe TRBD1 (7 bases). This CDR3 has 15 amino acids. The germline V and J ends were trimmed by 4 bases and 4 bases, with 14 bases remaining between them. The germline V gene has CDR1 SEHNR and CDR2 FQNEAQ (reference sequence). The CDR3 DNA sequence: TGTGCCAGCAGCTCCCGGGGGACAGAGTACAATGAGCAGTTCTTC. Residues: CASSSRGTEYNEQFF.

This chain links TRBV24-1 with TRBJ2-5, with D possibly matching TRBD2 (5 bases). This CDR3 contains 15 residues. The V gene's germline CDR1 is KGHDR and CDR2 SFDVKD. V dropped 9 bases and J dropped 1 base, with 17 bases sitting between them. Written as DNA, the CDR3 is TGTGCCACCGTCCGGGGTCGGCGCCTCCAAGAGACCCAGTACTTC. Its translation is CATVRGRRLQETQYF.

J is TRBJ2-7 and V is TRBV5-1; 7 bases match TRBD1. Germline CDR1 reads SGHRS; CDR2 reads YFSETQ. The CDR3 has 15 residues. V shed 0 bases and J 4 bases; nucleotides not matched to a gene: 7. In nucleotides, the CDR3 is TGCGCCAGCAGCTTGGGCCAGGGGACAGCTTACGAGCAGTACTTC. This translates into CASSLGQGTAYEQYF.

CDR3 nucleotide sequence: TGTGCCAGCAGCGGGGGAGGCGAGCAGTACTTC. It codes for CASSGGGEQYF. The chain couples TRBV6-5 to TRBJ2-7; maybe TRBD2 (6 bases). The V end was cut by 6 bases, the J end by 6 bases, with 9 bases between. Germline values: CDR1 MNHEY, CDR2 SVGAGI. The CDR3 contains 11 residues.

The chain couples TRBV2 to TRBJ1-1, with TRBD1 as a possible D gene (5 bases). Per the germline V gene, CDR1 is SNHLY and CDR2 is FYNNEI. This CDR3 has 14 amino acids. Trimming cost V 4 bases and J 6 bases, with 15 bases left between them. In nucleotides, the CDR3 is TGTGCCAGCAGTGTAGGCAGGGCGATTGCTGAAGCTTTCTTT. This encodes CASSVGRAIAEAFF.

The chain employs TRBV6-2 or TRBV6-3 and TRBJ1-3; TRBD1 is a possible D gene (5 bases). This CDR3 comprises 15 residues. Germline V lookup: CDR1 MNHEY, CDR2 SVGEGT. The germline V and J ends were trimmed by 2 bases and 4 bases, with 12 bases remaining between them. This CDR3 reads CASSYRQRSGNTIYF. DNA of the CDR3: TGTGCCAGCAGTTACCGACAGAGGAGCGGAAACACCATATATTTT.

This clone was observed a single time. The rearrangement joins TRBV5-1 to TRBJ1-4, with TRBD1 as a possible D gene (5 bases). V was shortened by 4 bases and J by 5 bases, with 18 bases between the two germline ends. The CDR3 contains 16 residues. In germline, CDR1 is SGHRS, CDR2 YFSETQ. The CDR3 protein is CASSGGIVSSNEKLFF. For the CDR3, the DNA is TGCGCCAGCAGCGGGGGGATCGTCTCCTCCAATGAAAAACTGTTTTTT.

The rearrangement uses TRBV21-1 and TRBJ2-1; the DNA was not used to check the table's D call, TRBD1. TRBV21-1 is a pseudogene locus. There are 14 residues in the CDR3. Here the CDR3 reads CASQQGSPRNEQFF. The DNA for the CDR3 is TGTGCCAGCCAACAGGGGTCCCCCAGGAATGAGCAGTTCTTC.

This clone appeared a single time. This sequence joins TRBV30 and TRBJ1-1, with a weak D call TRBD1 (5 bases). Trimming left V 4 bases short and J 6 bases short, with 12 bases between. The CDR3 loop spans 12 amino acids. Per the germline V gene, CDR1 is GTSNPN and CDR2 is SVGIG (reference sequence). CDR3 bases: TGTGCCTGGATGACCGACAGTGCTGAAGCTTTCTTT. The encoded protein is CAWMTDSAEAFF.

This chain joins TRBV7-9 and TRBJ1-6; 7 positions match TRBD1. The CDR3 sequence is 15 residues long. The germline V gene has CDR1 SEHNR and CDR2 FQNEAQ (reference sequence). The trim removed 3 bases at V and 6 bases at J, leaving 5 bases unmatched. In DNA form, the CDR3 reads TGTGCCAGCAGCTTTGGGAACAGGGGTAATTCACCCCTCCACTTT. It translates to CASSFGNRGNSPLHF.

The rearrangement links TRBV19 to TRBJ1-5; possibly TRBD1 for D (6 bases). Trimming shortened V by 4 bases and J by 3 bases, and 13 bases separated the two germline ends. CDR3 size: 15 residues. CDR1 and CDR2 (germline): LNHDA, SQIVND (reference sequence). The CDR3: CASSTRGRNNQPQHF. CDR3 coding DNA: TGTGCCAGTAGTACCAGGGGCCGAAACAATCAGCCCCAGCATTTT.

J is TRBJ1-2 and V is TRBV18; D remains unclear. CDR3 size: 13 residues. The ends were cut back, 1 base at V and 6 bases at J, with 9 bases in the middle. The V gene's germline CDR1 is KGHSH and CDR2 LQKENI. The CDR3 sequence: CASSPQLMDGYTF. CDR3 DNA: TGTGCCAGCTCACCACAACTAATGGATGGCTACACCTTC.

The table lists this clone with a few counts. This chain links TRBV18 with TRBJ2-1, with 8 bases that match TRBD2. CDR3 length: 15 amino acids. Unmatched junction bases numbered 2, after V lost 3 bases and J lost 1 base. The germline gives CDR1 KGHSH, CDR2 LQKENI. For the CDR3, the DNA is TGTGCCAGCTCACCCATAGCGGGATCCTACAATGAGCAGTTCTTC. Amino acid sequence: CASSPIAGSYNEQFF.

The rearrangement joins TRBV4-1 to TRBJ2-1, with 11 nucleotides matching TRBD2. With V trimmed by 2 bases and J by 4 bases, 13 bases remained unmatched. Germline V CDR1 and CDR2: MGHRA, YSYEKL. This CDR3 is 19 amino acids long. CDR3 amino acids: CASSQNAIPGLAVYNEQFF. CDR3 nucleotide sequence: TGCGCCAGCAGCCAAAACGCAATCCCGGGACTAGCGGTTTACAATGAGCAGTTCTTC.

This chain links TRBV23-1 with TRBJ1-2; 8 bases are a match to TRBD1. TRBV23-1 counts as an open reading frame of uncertain function. V shed 6 bases, J shed 7 bases, and the junction held 4 bases outside the gene matches. This CDR3 region has 12 residues. The CDR3 loop reads CASRDRVRGYTF. CDR3 bases: TGCGCCAGCAGGGACAGGGTTCGTGGCTACACCTTC.

The count of this clone is one. This rearrangement joins TRBV11-2 to TRBJ1-3; D remains unclear. CDR1 is SGHAT and CDR2 is FQNNGV in the germline V gene. The CDR3 sequence is 14 residues long. V was trimmed by 2 bases and J by 1 base, leaving 6 bases between them. The CDR3 coding sequence is TGTGCCAGCAGCTTATCGGTATCTGGAAACACCATATATTTT. Translation gives CASSLSVSGNTIYF.

The chain recombines TRBV9 with TRBJ1-4; maybe TRBD1 (5 bases). The CDR3 loop spans 17 amino acids. CDR1 and CDR2 (germline): SGDLS, YYNGEE. Trimming took 4 bases from V and 0 from J, leaving 16 bases between them. CDR3 sequence (DNA): TGTGCCAGCAGCCCCTCGGGGGGACGGGCAACTAATGAAAAACTGTTTTTT. Protein sequence: CASSPSGGRATNEKLFF.

This chain links TRBV30 with TRBJ1-6; TRBD1 matches at 8 bases. From germline, CDR1 is GTSNPN and CDR2 SVGIG (reference sequence). The CDR3 contains 13 residues. V shed 4 bases and J 7 bases; nucleotides not matched to a gene: 3. CDR3 bases: TGTGCCTGGAAGCGGACAGGGAATTCACCCCTCCACTTT. It codes for CAWKRTGNSPLHF.

The chain uses TRBV19 and TRBJ1-5; 9 bases match TRBD1. This CDR3 is built from 14 residues. The J segment lost 6 bases and the V segment lost 5 bases, leaving 5 bases of the junction unmatched. Germline values: CDR1 LNHDA, CDR2 SQIVND (reference sequence). The CDR3 loop is CASSWTGEGQPQHF. The CDR3 region has the DNA TGTGCCAGTAGTTGGACAGGGGAGGGTCAGCCCCAGCATTTT.

The chain recombines TRBV7-9 with TRBJ1-1; 9 nucleotides align to TRBD1. Germline V gene sequence: CDR1 SEHNR, CDR2 FQNEAQ (reference sequence). The CDR3 is 12 residues long. J lost 10 bases, V lost 9 bases, and 9 bases had no gene match. CDR3 bases: TGTGCCAGTGGGGGACAGGGCCTCTCAGCTTTCTTT. This encodes CASGGQGLSAFF.

This chain joins TRBV11-2 and TRBJ1-3, with unresolved D. Germline lookup yields CDR1 SGHAT and CDR2 FQNNGV. V was shortened by 1 base and J by 4 bases, with 8 bases between the two germline ends. The CDR3 is 14 residues long. CDR3 residues: CASSLVTEGNTIYF. Here the CDR3 DNA reads TGTGCCAGCAGCTTAGTAACAGAAGGAAACACCATATATTTT.

The rearrangement links TRBV14 to TRBJ1-4, with 10 bases matching TRBD1. Germline V gene data show CDR1 as SGHDN and CDR2 as FVKESK. Trimming at V came to 3 bases and at J to 10 bases, leaving 14 bases not matched to a gene. This CDR3 region has 17 residues. The CDR3, as DNA: TGTGCCAGCAGCCAGATAACACCGGGACAGGGGTTTGGAAAACTGTTTTTT. Translation: CASSQITPGQGFGKLFF.

In its sample, this clone was seen many times. The chain is built from TRBV2 and TRBJ1-1; 9 bases fit TRBD1. CDR1 and CDR2 from the germline V gene are SNHLY and FYNNEI. This CDR3 region has 17 residues. V lost 6 bases to trimming and J lost 8 bases; unmatched junction nucleotides: 19. As DNA, the CDR3 is TGTGCCAGCAGCGATCCTTCCGGGACAGGGTTATGGCGCGAAGCTTTCTTT. Amino acids: CASSDPSGTGLWREAFF.

A remark on this clone: Mismatch with germline at one junction end may stem from a read error. The chain uses TRBV2 and TRBJ2-5; tentatively, D is TRBD2 (5 bases). This CDR3 spans 14 amino acids. In germline, CDR1 is SNHLY, CDR2 FYNNEI. The CDR3 nucleotides are TGTGCCAGCAGTGAAGACAGCGGCTCTGAACCCCGGGACTTC. It yields the protein CASSEDSGSEPRDF.

The chain joins TRBV7-9 to TRBJ2-1; 14 nucleotides agree with TRBD2. CDR1 and CDR2 (germline): SEHNR, FQNEAQ (reference sequence). V lost 5 bases to trimming and J lost 9 bases; unmatched junction nucleotides: 9. The CDR3 sequence is 16 residues long. The CDR3 DNA follows: TGTGCCAGCAGCGCCCGACTAGCGGGGGGGCCCGGTGAGCAGTTCTTC. Residues: CASSARLAGGPGEQFF. Based on the CDR3 plus reference TRBV7-9 and TRBJ2-1, the full variable domain is DTGVSQNPRHKITKRGQNVTFRCDPISEHNRLYWYRQTLGQGPEFLTYFQNEAQLEKSRLLSDRFSAERPKGSFSTLEIQRTEQGDSAMYLCASSARLAGGPGEQFFGPGTRLTVL.

This sequence joins TRBV5-1 and TRBJ1-4, with 7 bases lining up with TRBD1. V was clipped by 3 bases and J by 0 bases; unmatched bases: 17. Germline loops: CDR1 SGHRS, CDR2 YFSETQ. The CDR3 length is 20 residues. CDR3 protein: CASSSRGQHIPHATNEKLFF. Written as DNA, the CDR3 is TGCGCCAGCAGCTCAAGGGGACAGCACATTCCTCATGCAACTAATGAAAAACTGTTTTTT. The complete variable domain, with remaining parts taken from reference TRBV5-1 and TRBJ1-4, reads KAGVTQTPRYLIKTRGQQVTLSCSPISGHRSVSWYQQTPGQGLQFLFEYFSETQRNKGNFPGRFSGRQFSNSRSEMNVSTLELGDSALYLCASSSRGQHIPHATNEKLFFGSGTQLSVL.

In this sample, this clone turned up once. This rearrangement joins TRBV9 to TRBJ2-2, with TRBD1 identical over 7 bases. Germline CDR1 and CDR2: SGDLS and YYNGEE. The CDR3 is 16 residues long. Unmatched junction bases numbered 6, after V lost 4 bases and J lost 0 bases. The CDR3 is CASSPQGTANTGELFF. The DNA for the CDR3 is TGTGCCAGCAGCCCCCAAGGGACAGCGAACACCGGGGAGCTGTTTTTT. Filled out from reference TRBV9 and TRBJ2-2, the complete variable domain reads DSGVTQTPKHLITATGQRVTLRCSPRSGDLSVYWYQQSLDQGLQFLIQYYNGEERAKGNILERFSAQQFPDLHSELNLSSLELGDSALYFCASSPQGTANTGELFFGEGSRLTVL.

A single count supports this clone. The same CDR3 can be traced to other DNA sequences in this sample. The V call is TRBV5-1, the J call TRBJ1-2; 10 bases match TRBD1. The V and J ends lost 3 bases and 8 bases, in that order; junction bases with no gene match: 4. The CDR3 spans 13 residues. CDR1 is SGHRS and CDR2 is YFSETQ in the germline V gene. CDR3 sequence: CASSYGTGDGYTF. The CDR3, as DNA: TGCGCCAGCAGCTACGGGACAGGGGACGGCTACACCTTC.